The T cell receptor beta chain under discussion was sequenced for a study of OX40 agonist ivuxolimab in advanced cancers. Whole-study context: Every 2 weeks, patients received ivuxolimab intravenously, dosed at 0.01 to 10 mg/kg. Anti-PD-1, anti-PD-L1 or anti-CTLA-4 therapy given earlier was allowed, and approximately 40% had some. General study findings and limits: At 0.1 to 3.0 mg/kg and by week 6, CD4+ and CD8+ T cells in the blood had expanded clonally. Some of the lowest clonal expansion was seen in partial responders at 0.1-3.0 mg/kg.

Repertoires were generated with immunoSEQ multiplex PCR, while TCRdb's copy carries only in-frame clones and drops some. In the table there are 65,000 to 80,000 clones, 89% of which are singletons. This CDR3 spans 16 amino acids. The germline CDR1 and CDR2 sequences are LNHDA and SQIVND (reference sequence). V lost 10 bases, J lost 5 bases, and 15 bases stayed unmatched. As concerns this clone: Its antigen is not identified.

This sequence was found in an adult with an advanced solid tumor such as melanoma, head and neck, liver or kidney cancer. This sequence joins TRBV19 and TRBJ2-5, with 11 bases that match TRBD1. The sample in question was CD4+ or CD8+ T cells sorted from blood, obtained in a trial of the OX40 agonist ivuxolimab. The CDR3 nucleotides are TGTGCCACTATGAACCCGGGACAGGGGGGCGGTGAGACCCAGTACTTC. It specifies CATMNPGQGGGETQYF.